Shown below are 20 T cell receptor beta chains from a single sample sequenced in a study of blood T cell repertoires in COVID-19. The protocol was immunoSEQ multiplex PCR, while the TCRdb copy is restricted to in-frame clones and leaves out a portion. Of 200,000 to 250,000 clones listed, about 85% were seen once; the top ten hold 10% to 15%. Material: peripheral blood. Receptors originate from a woman under 30 who had recovered from COVID-19.

The DNA for the CDR3 is TGTGCCAGTAGTATAGTCCCCTGGACTAGCCGCACTACCTACAATGAGCAGTTCTTC. Translation: CASSIVPWTSRTTYNEQFF. The rearrangement links TRBV19 to TRBJ2-1; 8 bases agree with TRBD2. Germline V gene data show CDR1 as LNHDA and CDR2 as SQIVND (reference sequence). The CDR3 contains 19 residues. The trim removed 1 base at V and 2 bases at J, leaving 13 bases unmatched.

The chain recombines TRBV7-3 with TRBJ2-3; TRBD1 might be the D (6 bases). The CDR3 has 12 amino acids. Germline CDR1 SGHTA, CDR2 FQGTGA. Trimming left V 5 bases short and J 5 bases short, with 8 bases between. The CDR3 region is CASSPGEDTQYF. The CDR3 nucleotides are TGTGCCAGCAGCCCAGGGGAAGATACGCAGTATTTT.

The V call is TRBV6-1, the J call TRBJ2-7; 8 bases fit TRBD2. Germline loops: CDR1 MNHNS, CDR2 SASEGT. CDR3 length: 14 amino acids. Trimming at V came to 0 bases and at J to 6 bases, leaving 4 bases not matched to a gene. This CDR3 is CASSEARREAEQYF. CDR3 nucleotide sequence: TGTGCCAGCAGTGAAGCCCGGCGGGAGGCCGAGCAGTACTTC.

The V gene is TRBV29-1, the J gene TRBJ2-7; 7 bases align to TRBD2. Germline CDR1 SQVTM, CDR2 ANQGSEA. There are 14 residues in the CDR3. V dropped 4 bases and J dropped 1; count of bases not matched to a gene: 7. The DNA of the CDR3 is TGCAGCGTTGCGGGCGGGAGAAAGTCCTACGAGCAGTACTTC. This encodes CSVAGGRKSYEQYF.

This clone was found a few times. The rearrangement links TRBV20-1 to TRBJ2-2; 12 bases line up with TRBD2. V was pared by 3 bases and J by 3 bases, with 5 bases of the junction left unmatched. CDR3 size: 16 residues. Germline CDR1 DFQATT, CDR2 SNEGSKA (reference sequence). This chain's CDR3 is CSASALAGGDTGELFF. The CDR3 coding sequence is TGCAGTGCTAGTGCCCTAGCGGGAGGGGACACCGGGGAGCTGTTTTTT.

The chain combines TRBV18 with TRBJ2-3; no reliable D call. There are 15 residues in the CDR3. V gave up 4 bases and J gave up 1 base, with 12 bases separating them. Looked up from germline, CDR1 is KGHSH and CDR2 is LQKENI. As DNA, the CDR3 is TGTGCCAGCTCACGAGGCACGGCCGGCACAGATACGCAGTATTTT. Its translation: CASSRGTAGTDTQYF.

This clone appeared a few times. The chain combines TRBV5-5 with TRBJ1-1; D not resolved. Trimming stripped 8 bases from V and 0 bases from J, with 14 bases between. The CDR3 has 14 amino acids. Germline V gene data show CDR1 as SGHKS and CDR2 as YYEKEE (reference sequence). The CDR3 DNA follows: TGTGCCAGTACGGAGCTAATCATGAACACTGAAGCTTTCTTT. It specifies CASTELIMNTEAFF.

CDR3 coding DNA: TGTGCCAGCAGCCGGGACAGGGGACTAGGTGAAGCTTTCTTT. Encoded protein: CASSRDRGLGEAFF. The V call is TRBV6-5, the J call TRBJ1-1, with TRBD1 matching over 10 bases. CDR3 length: 14 residues. CDR1 MNHEY and CDR2 SVGAGI come from the germline V gene. Unmatched junction bases numbered 8, after V lost 6 bases and J lost 7 bases.

The V and J genes are TRBV7-9 and TRBJ1-1; D gene unclear. V lost 2 bases and J 11 bases, leaving 15 bases between the germline ends. The germline CDR1 and CDR2 sequences are SEHNR and FQNEAQ (reference sequence). The CDR3 covers 13 residues. The CDR3 loop reads CASSLNSPGEAFF. DNA for the CDR3: TGTGCCAGCAGCTTAAACTCTCCCGGGGAGGCTTTCTTT.

This rearrangement joins TRBV21-1 to TRBJ2-7; TRBD1, the table's D call, was not compared with the DNA. TRBV21-1 is marked as a pseudogene. This CDR3 comprises 14 residues. This chain's CDR3 is CASSKRTGTYEQYF. In DNA form, the CDR3 reads TGTGCCAGCAGCAAAAGGACAGGGACCTACGAGCAGTACTTC.

J is TRBJ1-2 and V is TRBV4-1; 9 nucleotides agree with TRBD1. The CDR3 loop spans 16 amino acids. V trimming: 3 bases; J trimming: 7 bases; junction bases outside the gene matches: 12. Germline V gene lookup returns CDR1 MGHRA and CDR2 YSYEKL. CDR3 sequence: CASSQAGQGSSVGYTF. The CDR3, as DNA: TGCGCCAGCAGCCAGGCGGGACAGGGATCTTCGGTTGGCTACACCTTC.

The genes are TRBV19 and TRBJ2-1, with 9 bases fitting TRBD2. The J segment lost 12 bases and the V segment lost 4 bases, leaving 22 bases of the junction unmatched. This CDR3 is built from 18 residues. Germline loops: CDR1 LNHDA, CDR2 SQIVND (reference sequence). The CDR3 DNA reads as TGTGCCAGTAGTAGCGGGAGGGCCCTCGGCCACTCTGGACTGGGGCAGTTCTTC. Translating it yields CASSSGRALGHSGLGQFF.

This clone was recorded only once. The chain combines TRBV9 with TRBJ1-3; TRBD1 is a possible D gene (6 bases). Germline loops: CDR1 SGDLS, CDR2 YYNGEE. Trimming left V 4 bases short and J 7 bases short, with 18 bases between. This CDR3 spans 15 amino acids. The CDR3: CASSPRGGQVNTIYF. The CDR3 DNA sequence: TGTGCCAGCAGCCCCCGAGGGGGACAAGTCAACACCATATATTTT.

V gene TRBV5-1 combines with J gene TRBJ2-1, with TRBD1 as a possible D gene (6 bases). V was clipped by 2 bases and J by 1 base, with 7 bases between them. Germline V gene sequence: CDR1 SGHRS, CDR2 YFSETQ. The CDR3 extends over 14 amino acids. The CDR3 DNA is TGCGCCAGCAGCTTACAGGGTTCCTACAATGAGCAGTTCTTC. This gives the protein CASSLQGSYNEQFF. The full variable domain, completed using reference TRBV5-1 and TRBJ2-1, is KAGVTQTPRYLIKTRGQQVTLSCSPISGHRSVSWYQQTPGQGLQFLFEYFSETQRNKGNFPGRFSGRQFSNSRSEMNVSTLELGDSALYLCASSLQGSYNEQFFGPGTRLTVL.

In this sample, this clone turned up a few times. This chain uses TRBV6-5 with TRBJ1-2; a possible D gene is TRBD1 (6 bases). Germline values: CDR1 MNHEY, CDR2 SVGAGI. This CDR3 has 13 amino acids. Trimming took off 6 bases at V and 4 bases at J, with 12 bases between the two ends. The CDR3 is CASRRGQIYGYTF. The CDR3 DNA is TGTGCCAGCAGGCGAGGACAGATCTATGGCTACACCTTC.

V is TRBV10-3 and J is TRBJ2-3; a possible D gene is TRBD1 (5 bases). The V gene lost 6 bases and the J gene lost 6 bases, with 7 bases spanning the gap. Germline-derived CDR1 and CDR2 are ENHRY and SYGVKD. The CDR3 is 11 residues long. The CDR3 coding sequence is TGTGCCATCAGCCAGGGTGATACGCAGTATTTT. Its translation is CAISQGDTQYF.

The gene calls are TRBV7-9 and TRBJ2-7; unclear D gene. The CDR3 contains 13 residues. V was pared by 2 bases and J by 3 bases, with 8 bases between. The germline V gene encodes CDR1 SEHNR and CDR2 FQNEAQ (reference sequence). CDR3 nucleotide sequence: TGTGCCAGCAGCTTACTCCCAGACTACGAGCAGTACTTC. It encodes CASSLLPDYEQYF.

This clone was picked up a small number of times. V usage is TRBV28 and J usage is TRBJ1-1, with TRBD1 matching over 7 bases. The CDR3 is 15 residues long. V trimming: 6 bases; J trimming: 0 bases; junction bases outside the gene matches: 7. Germline CDR1 MDHEN, CDR2 SYDVKM. CDR3 bases: TGTGCCAGCAGGCAAGGGGGCGCGGTGAACACTGAAGCTTTCTTT. Amino acids: CASRQGGAVNTEAFF.

This chain links TRBV10-2 with TRBJ1-3; D call uncertain. The germline V gene encodes CDR1 WSHSY and CDR2 SAAADI. CDR3 length: 15 amino acids. Trimming left V 0 bases short and J 6 bases short, with 12 bases between. The CDR3 sequence: CASSESPGTTNTIYF. The DNA of the CDR3 is TGCGCCAGCAGTGAGTCTCCAGGAACAACAAACACCATATATTTT.

The chain has TRBV10-3 and TRBJ2-7, with D perhaps matching TRBD2 (6 bases). The CDR3 has 12 residues. CDR1 and CDR2 (germline): ENHRY, SYGVKD. Trimming cost V 10 bases and J 2 bases, with 12 bases left between them. CDR3 amino acids: CATMGLTYEQYF. The DNA of the CDR3 is TGTGCCACCATGGGACTTACCTACGAGCAGTACTTC.